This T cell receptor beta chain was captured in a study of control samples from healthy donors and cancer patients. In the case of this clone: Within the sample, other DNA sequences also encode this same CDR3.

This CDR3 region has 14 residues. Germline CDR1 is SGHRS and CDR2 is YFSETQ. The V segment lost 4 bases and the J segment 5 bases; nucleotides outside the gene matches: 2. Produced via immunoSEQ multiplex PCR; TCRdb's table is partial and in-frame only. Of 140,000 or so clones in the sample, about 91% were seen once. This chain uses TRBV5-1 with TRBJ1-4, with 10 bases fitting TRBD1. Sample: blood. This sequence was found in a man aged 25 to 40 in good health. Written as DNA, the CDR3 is TGCGCCAGCAGCCCGGGACAGGGGAATGAAAAACTGTTTTTT. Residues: CASSPGQGNEKLFF.